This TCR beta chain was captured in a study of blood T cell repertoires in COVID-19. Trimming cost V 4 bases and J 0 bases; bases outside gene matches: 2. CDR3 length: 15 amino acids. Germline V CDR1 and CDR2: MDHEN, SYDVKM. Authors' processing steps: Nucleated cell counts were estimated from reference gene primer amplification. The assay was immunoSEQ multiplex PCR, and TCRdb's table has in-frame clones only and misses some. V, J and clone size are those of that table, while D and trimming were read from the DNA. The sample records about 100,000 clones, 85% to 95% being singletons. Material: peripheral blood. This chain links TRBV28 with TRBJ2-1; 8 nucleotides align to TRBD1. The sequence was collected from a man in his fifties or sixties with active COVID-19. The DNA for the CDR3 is TGTGCCAGCAGTTCGGGGACAGGCTCCTACAATGAGCAGTTCTTC. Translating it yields CASSSGTGSYNEQFF. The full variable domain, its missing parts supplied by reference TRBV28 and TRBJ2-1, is DVKVTQSSRYLVKRTGEKVFLECVQDMDHENMFWYRQDPGLGLRLIYFSYDVKMKEKGDIPEGYSVSREKKERFSLILESASTNQTSMYLCASSSGTGSYNEQFFGPGTRLTVL.